The 22 T cell receptor beta chains presented below share a single source sample, sequenced in a study of blood T cell repertoires in COVID-19. Assay used: immunoSEQ multiplex PCR; TCRdb lists only in-frame clones, some missing. The sample yields around 200,000 clones, roughly 84% seen once. The sample taken for sequencing was peripheral blood. The origin of the receptors is a woman aged 80 or over with active or convalescent COVID-19.

V gene TRBV5-1 combines with J gene TRBJ1-5, with 8 bases fitting TRBD1. Germline V gene lookup returns CDR1 SGHRS and CDR2 YFSETQ. V trimming: 4 bases; J trimming: 4 bases; junction bases outside the gene matches: 4. The CDR3 is 14 residues long. CDR3 amino acids: CASSITGGNQPQHF. The CDR3 DNA is TGCGCCAGCAGCATAACAGGGGGGAATCAGCCCCAGCATTTT.

The chain is built from TRBV19 and TRBJ2-3, with 9 bases fitting TRBD2. CDR1 and CDR2 (germline): LNHDA, SQIVND (reference sequence). V shed 4 bases, J shed 5 bases, and the junction held 10 bases outside the gene matches. The CDR3 spans 16 residues. This CDR3 reads CASSTWREGLEDTQYF. CDR3 sequence (DNA): TGTGCCAGTAGTACCTGGCGGGAGGGATTAGAAGATACGCAGTATTTT. The full variable domain, with the rest looked up from reference TRBV19 and TRBJ2-3, is DGGITQSPKYLFRKEGQNVTLSCEQNLNHDAMYWYRQDPGQGLRLIYYSQIVNDFQKGDIAEGYSVSREKKESFPLTVTSAQKNPTAFYLCASSTWREGLEDTQYFGPGTRLTVL.

This sequence joins TRBV7-9 and TRBJ2-7; 7 positions match TRBD2. The CDR3 contains 14 residues. The trim removed 2 bases at V and 5 bases at J, leaving 6 bases unmatched. Germline-derived CDR1 and CDR2 are SEHNR and FQNEAQ (reference sequence). CDR3 coding DNA: TGTGCCAGCAGCTTACCAGGACTAGGGGACGAGCAGTACTTC. It codes for CASSLPGLGDEQYF.

Only one count was recorded for this clone. The chain has TRBV6-2 or TRBV6-3 and TRBJ1-2, with TRBD1 identical over 7 bases. V gave up 5 bases and J gave up 4 bases; unmatched junction bases: 7. This CDR3 comprises 14 residues. The germline V gene has CDR1 MNHEY and CDR2 SVGEGT. The CDR3 sequence is CASSDRDSSYGYTF. DNA for the CDR3: TGTGCCAGCAGTGATCGGGACAGCTCCTATGGCTACACCTTC.

The V and J genes are TRBV28 and TRBJ2-1; 8 nucleotides align to TRBD2. CDR1 MDHEN and CDR2 SYDVKM come from the germline V gene. With 3 bases clipped from V and 5 bases from J, the junction kept 3 bases outside the gene matches. The CDR3 is made up of 14 amino acids. The CDR3 coding sequence is TGTGCCAGCAGTTTTCGGCGGGGGGACAATGAGCAGTTCTTC. As protein: CASSFRRGDNEQFF.

This clone was picked up a small number of times. The V gene is TRBV27, the J gene TRBJ1-1; possible D gene TRBD1, 5 bases. The CDR3 is 11 residues long. The V end lost 7 bases, the J end lost 6 bases, and 9 bases lay between the germline ends. Germline V gene data show CDR1 as MNHEY and CDR2 as SMNVEV (reference sequence). The CDR3 is CASIWGAEAFF. The CDR3 DNA is TGTGCCAGCATCTGGGGGGCTGAAGCTTTCTTT.

This rearrangement joins TRBV7-2 to TRBJ2-1; D ambiguous. This CDR3 has 14 amino acids. Trimming removed 3 bases at V and 10 bases at J, with 16 bases between. CDR1 is SGHTA and CDR2 is FQGNSA in the germline V gene. CDR3 loop: CASSFLSQSKEQFF. The CDR3, as DNA: TGTGCCAGCAGCTTCCTCTCTCAGTCAAAGGAGCAGTTCTTC.

This chain joins TRBV5-1 and TRBJ1-4; no firm D call. Germline V gives CDR1 SGHRS, CDR2 YFSETQ. This CDR3 contains 13 residues. V lost 0 bases and J lost 5, with 5 bases in between. The CDR3 DNA reads TGCGCCAGCAGCTTGGCACTAAATGAAAAACTGTTTTTT. Translating gives CASSLALNEKLFF.

The chain combines TRBV9 with TRBJ2-2, with D hard to call. This CDR3 has 12 amino acids. Between the trimmed V and J ends, which lost 0 bases and 6 bases, there was a span of 3 bases. Germline CDR1 is SGDLS and CDR2 is YYNGEE. In nucleotides, the CDR3 is TGTGCCAGCAGCGTAGGGCCCGGGGAGCTGTTTTTT. Protein product: CASSVGPGELFF.

With respect to this clone: At one of its ends the junction is not consistent with the germline gene, which may arise from a read error. This chain connects TRBV7-9 to TRBJ1-2; D is undetermined. CDR1 and CDR2 from the germline V gene are SEHNR and FQNEAQ (reference sequence). The CDR3 loop spans 12 amino acids. The CDR3 is CASSLASGEVGF. The CDR3 region has the DNA TGTGCCAGCAGCTTAGCGAGTGGAGAAGTGGGCTTC.

DNA for the CDR3: TGTGCCAGCAGTCCCCTGGCGGGCGAGCAGTACTTC. It translates to CASSPLAGEQYF. This chain connects TRBV6-2 or TRBV6-3 to TRBJ2-7, with D possibly TRBD2 on 5 matching bases. This CDR3 contains 12 residues. Germline V gives CDR1 MNHEY, CDR2 SVGEGT. The V gene lost 5 bases and the J gene lost 6 bases, with 11 bases spanning the gap.

The chain is built from TRBV5-1 and TRBJ2-3, with 7 bases matching TRBD2. The CDR3 contains 16 residues. V shed 0 bases, J shed 4 bases, and the junction held 8 bases outside the gene matches. Germline assignment: CDR1 SGHRS and CDR2 YFSETQ. CDR3 residues: CASSLGAGRVPDTQYF. The CDR3 bases are TGCGCCAGCAGCTTGGGGGCAGGGAGGGTCCCAGATACGCAGTATTTT.

The chain employs TRBV9 and TRBJ1-2; TRBD1 agrees at 9 bases. Trimming cost V 2 bases and J 11 bases; bases outside gene matches: 13. From germline, CDR1 is SGDLS and CDR2 YYNGEE. The CDR3 is 15 amino acids. As DNA, the CDR3 is TGTGCCAGCAGCGTCCAGAGCGGGACAGGGAGAGGGTACACCTTC. This codes for CASSVQSGTGRGYTF.

The CDR3 reads CASSLSGETQYF. CDR3 bases: TGTGCCAGCAGCCTGTCCGGGGAGACCCAGTACTTC. The gene calls are TRBV2 and TRBJ2-5, with D hard to call. Germline lookup yields CDR1 SNHLY and CDR2 FYNNEI. CDR3 length equals 12 residues. V lost 6 bases and J lost 5, with 10 bases in between. The whole variable domain, remainder taken from reference TRBV2 and TRBJ2-5, is EPEVTQTPSHQVTQMGQEVILRCVPISNHLYFYWYRQILGQKVEFLVSFYNNEISEKSEIFDDQFSVERPDGSNFTLKIRSTKLEDSAMYFCASSLSGETQYFGPGTRLLVL.

The chain uses TRBV7-8 and TRBJ2-5, with 12 bases matching TRBD2. Germline CDR1 is SGHVS and CDR2 is FQNEAQ. Losses at the gene ends were 5 bases for V and 5 bases for J; bases not matched to a gene: 18. This CDR3 has 19 amino acids. The DNA of the CDR3 is TGTGCCAGCAGCCCCCGAAGGACTAGCGGGGCTCCTTCGAGGGAGACCCAGTACTTC. It encodes CASSPRRTSGAPSRETQYF. Looking up the rest from reference TRBV7-8 and TRBJ2-5 gives the full variable domain: GAGVSQSPRYKVAKRGQDVALRCDPISGHVSLFWYQQALGQGPEFLTYFQNEAQLDKSGLPSDRFFAERPEGSVSTLKIQRTQQEDSAVYLCASSPRRTSGAPSRETQYFGPGTRLLVL.

V usage is TRBV30 and J usage is TRBJ1-1; tentative D call: TRBD1 (6 bases). The germline CDR1 and CDR2 sequences are GTSNPN and SVGIG (reference sequence). Trimming removed 0 bases from V and 4 bases from J, with 12 bases in between. There are 14 residues in the CDR3. The CDR3 protein is CAWSVGRGATEAFF. In DNA form, the CDR3 reads TGTGCCTGGAGTGTCGGCAGGGGTGCCACTGAAGCTTTCTTT.

The rearrangement joins TRBV19 to TRBJ1-6; maybe TRBD1 (6 bases). Looked up from germline, CDR1 is LNHDA and CDR2 is SQIVND (reference sequence). The CDR3 contains 16 residues. Trimming cost V 3 bases and J 10 bases, with 19 bases left between them. This CDR3 is CASSIRQGRNRSPLHF. The CDR3 DNA reads TGTGCCAGTAGTATCCGGCAGGGGAGAAATAGATCACCCCTCCACTTT.

Worth noting for this clone: One end of the junction is discordant with germline, which a read error may explain. The chain combines TRBV15 with TRBJ1-2, with 7 bases aligning to TRBD1. CDR3 size: 15 residues. Per the germline V gene, CDR1 is LNHNV and CDR2 is YYDKDF (reference sequence). In DNA, the CDR3 is TGTGCCACCAGCGGAGAGACAGGGAGCTTCTATGGCTACACCTTC. The encoded protein is CATSGETGSFYGYTF.

This clone was detected only a few times. This chain connects TRBV4-1 to TRBJ2-7; D is perhaps TRBD2 (5 bases). Germline CDR1 and CDR2: MGHRA and YSYEKL. Between the trimmed V and J ends, which lost 3 bases and 3 bases, there was a span of 9 bases. This CDR3 spans 13 amino acids. The CDR3 DNA reads TGCGCCAGCAGCCAGGCCCGGGACTACGAGCAGTACTTC. Its protein product is CASSQARDYEQYF.

The CDR3 bases are TGTGCCAGCAGCCTCGAAGCGGGAGGAGCTCGGGATGAGCAGTTCTTC. This sequence encodes CASSLEAGGARDEQFF. V usage is TRBV7-7 and J usage is TRBJ2-1; 9 bases are shared with TRBD2. V was clipped by 5 bases and J by 8 bases; unmatched bases: 13. Germline loops: CDR1 SSHAT, CDR2 FNYEAQ (reference sequence). The CDR3 consists of 16 residues.

The chain links TRBV24-1 to TRBJ2-1; TRBD2 aligns across 8 bases. CDR1 and CDR2 from the germline V gene are KGHDR and SFDVKD. The CDR3 loop spans 11 amino acids. The ends lost 7 bases at V and 9 bases at J; junction bases unmatched: 1. CDR3 sequence (DNA): TGTGCCACCAGCCTAGCGGGTGAGCAGTTCTTC. This translates into CATSLAGEQFF.

The rearrangement uses TRBV5-8 and TRBJ1-6; 7 bases agree with TRBD1. Germline loops: CDR1 SGHTS, CDR2 YDEGEE. The junction had 1 base not matched to a gene; V was cut back by 1 base and J by 6 bases. This CDR3 contains 14 residues. The CDR3 reads CASSLSGGNSPLHF. As DNA, the CDR3 is TGTGCCAGCAGCTTGTCAGGGGGTAATTCACCCCTCCACTTT.